Each of the 28 T cell receptor beta chains below was sequenced from the same sample in a study of T-cell reconstitution after alpha-beta-depleted transplantation in children. TCRbeta library preparation incorporated unique molecular identifiers. TCRdb used MiXCR to reprocess the PCR reads, holding one entry per CDR3 protein. The table shows more than 75,000 distinct CDR3 sequences, with under 25% occurring only once. The material was PBMCs, obtained before TCRalphabeta/CD19-depleted stem cell transplant. Receptors were obtained from a boy aged 2 to 10 with acute lymphoblastic leukemia, due to receive a stem cell transplant.

This clonotype appeared many times. The chain combines TRBV20-1 with TRBJ2-3; 9 nucleotides line up with TRBD1. The CDR3 totals 17 residues. Germline V gene sequence: CDR1 DFQATT, CDR2 SNEGSKA (reference sequence). Unmatched junction bases numbered 12, after V lost 5 bases and J lost 0 bases. CDR3 amino acids: CSAQTGTGLLSTDTQYF. The CDR3 nucleotides read TGCAGTGCTCAGACCGGGACAGGGTTACTCAGCACAGATACGCAGTATTTT.

This chain connects TRBV11-2 to TRBJ2-2, with 8 bases that match TRBD2. V lost 6 bases to trimming and J lost 0 bases; unmatched junction nucleotides: 0. The CDR3 is 14 residues long. Germline lookup yields CDR1 SGHAT and CDR2 FQNNGV. CDR3: CASRAGANTGELFF. The CDR3 nucleotides read TGTGCCAGCAGAGCGGGAGCGAACACCGGGGAGCTGTTTTTT. The full variable domain, completed using reference TRBV11-2 and TRBJ2-2, is EAGVAQSPRYKIIEKRQSVAFWCNPISGHATLYWYQQILGQGPKLLIQFQNNGVVDDSQLPKDRFSAERLKGVDSTLKIQPAKLEDSAVYLCASRAGANTGELFFGEGSRLTVL.

This clonotype turned up a few times. The chain combines TRBV4-1 with TRBJ2-1, with D possibly being TRBD1 or TRBD2 (5 bases each). Trimming removed 0 bases from V and 1 base from J, with 10 bases in between. This CDR3 is 16 amino acids long. CDR1 and CDR2 from the germline V gene are MGHRA and YSYEKL. CDR3 in DNA: TGCGCCAGCAGCCAAGATGGGACGGGGTCCTACAATGAGCAGTTCTTC. This gives the protein CASSQDGTGSYNEQFF.

This clonotype was counted a few times. The chain couples TRBV9 to TRBJ1-4, with TRBD1 as a possible D gene (5 bases). This CDR3 has 15 residues. The V and J ends lost 3 bases and 4 bases respectively, with 13 bases between them. Germline assignment: CDR1 SGDLS and CDR2 YYNGEE. CDR3 sequence (DNA): TGTGCCAGCAGCGGGGGCAGGGCCTTTAATGAAAAACTGTTTTTT. This sequence encodes CASSGGRAFNEKLFF. Full variable domain (missing parts from reference TRBV9 and TRBJ1-4): DSGVTQTPKHLITATGQRVTLRCSPRSGDLSVYWYQQSLDQGLQFLIQYYNGEERAKGNILERFSAQQFPDLHSELNLSSLELGDSALYFCASSGGRAFNEKLFFGSGTQLSVL.

This CDR3 is CASSTTSYRGHEQYF. DNA for the CDR3: TGTGCCAGCAGTACCACATCCTACAGGGGTCACGAGCAGTACTTC. The chain is built from TRBV28 and TRBJ2-7; 7 positions match TRBD1. The CDR3 totals 15 residues. The germline CDR1 and CDR2 sequences are MDHEN and SYDVKM. After removal of 5 bases from V and 5 bases from J, the junction contained 12 bases not matched to a gene.

The chain has TRBV6-2 or TRBV6-3 and TRBJ2-3, with 10 bases that match TRBD2. Looked up from germline, CDR1 is MNHEY and CDR2 is SVGEGT. The V segment lost 6 bases and the J segment 8 bases; nucleotides outside the gene matches: 20. The CDR3 is 18 amino acids. The CDR3 protein is CASSLLHGLAEGPGTQYF. The CDR3, as DNA: TGTGCCAGCAGCCTCTTACACGGACTAGCGGAGGGGCCTGGTACGCAGTATTTT.

The chain uses TRBV11-2 and TRBJ1-1; D perhaps matches TRBD1 (6 bases). V lost 5 bases and J lost 5, with 15 bases in between. The CDR3 is 14 amino acids. Germline loops: CDR1 SGHAT, CDR2 FQNNGV. CDR3 DNA: TGTGCCAGCAGCCGAGGACAGACGGGGACTGAAGCTTTCTTT. Residues: CASSRGQTGTEAFF.

V is TRBV7-9 and J is TRBJ2-2, with D unresolved. CDR3 length equals 13 residues. In germline, CDR1 is SEHNR, CDR2 FQNEAQ (reference sequence). Trimming took off 7 bases at V and 4 bases at J, with 10 bases between the two ends. Here the CDR3 reads CASTVGFTGELFF. In DNA, the CDR3 is TGTGCCAGCACCGTGGGATTCACCGGGGAGCTGTTTTTT.

Regarding this clonotype: This may arise from a read error, as a much more abundant clone is one base away. V gene TRBV7-2 combines with J gene TRBJ2-5; D is undetermined. Per germline, CDR1 SGHTA and CDR2 FQGNSA. The CDR3 runs 16 residues. Trimming stripped 7 bases from V and 2 bases from J, with 20 bases between. DNA for the CDR3: TGTGCCAGCACTCCCCAGCTCGCGTCTGTTCAAGAGACCCAGTACTTC. Translation: CASTPQLASVQETQYF.

This clonotype was found a few times. This rearrangement joins TRBV20-1 to TRBJ2-3; 7 bases are shared with TRBD2. In germline, CDR1 is DFQATT, CDR2 SNEGSKA (reference sequence). Trimming at V came to 3 bases and at J to 6 bases, leaving 6 bases not matched to a gene. This CDR3 is 13 amino acids long. The CDR3: CSARGLNTDTQYF. The CDR3 coding sequence is TGCAGTGCTAGGGGACTAAATACTGATACGCAGTATTTT.

The sample holds many counts of this clonotype. The rearrangement joins TRBV27 to TRBJ2-1; possible D gene TRBD2, 5 bases. CDR1 and CDR2 (germline): MNHEY, SMNVEV (reference sequence). The germline V and J ends were trimmed by 3 bases and 2 bases, with 11 bases remaining between them. The CDR3 has 15 residues. The CDR3: CASSFSRETYNEQFF. In DNA form, the CDR3 reads TGTGCCAGCAGTTTCTCGAGGGAAACCTACAATGAGCAGTTCTTC.

The gene calls are TRBV5-1 and TRBJ1-1; D is unresolved. This CDR3 region has 15 residues. With 0 bases removed from V and 6 bases from J, the gap between germline ends came to 15 bases. Germline values: CDR1 SGHRS, CDR2 YFSETQ. CDR3 nucleotides: TGCGCCAGCAGCTTGGCCTTGGGCATAAGCTCTGAAGCTTTCTTT. This codes for CASSLALGISSEAFF.

This clonotype is medium-sized within its sample. V is TRBV24-1 and J is TRBJ2-2; TRBD2 aligns across 8 bases. Germline V gene data show CDR1 as KGHDR and CDR2 as SFDVKD. The CDR3 is 17 amino acids. V was clipped by 0 bases and J by 0 bases; unmatched bases: 2. The CDR3 DNA is TGTGCCACCAGTGATTTGTGGACTAGCCCGAACACCGGGGAGCTGTTTTTT. It is translated as CATSDLWTSPNTGELFF.

This sequence joins TRBV28 and TRBJ1-3, with D hard to call. Trimming shortened V by 6 bases and J by 4 bases, and 7 bases separated the two germline ends. The CDR3 has 12 residues. From germline, CDR1 is MDHEN and CDR2 SYDVKM. CDR3 sequence reads: CASSIVGNTIYF. The CDR3 nucleotides are TGTGCCAGCAGCATTGTAGGAAACACCATATATTTT.

This clonotype occurred a few times. In DNA, the CDR3 is TGCGCCAGCAGCGAGAAGACTTGGAACACCGGGGAGCTGTTTTTT. It yields the protein CASSEKTWNTGELFF. The chain uses TRBV5-1 and TRBJ2-2; D gene ambiguous. The CDR3 covers 15 residues. Germline V gene lookup returns CDR1 SGHRS and CDR2 YFSETQ. V shed 4 bases and J shed 1 base, with 11 bases lying between them.

This clonotype came up a few times. The chain employs TRBV12-3 or TRBV12-4 and TRBJ2-3; TRBD1 is a possible D gene (5 bases). V was cut by 7 bases and J by 5 bases, with 10 bases left in between. This CDR3 contains 12 residues. CDR3 DNA sequence: TGTGCCAGCAATGGGGCGAAAGATACGCAGTATTTT. Residues: CASNGAKDTQYF.

This clonotype was seen a few times. The chain uses TRBV15 and TRBJ2-2; 14 bases line up with TRBD2. Germline trimming cut 0 bases from V and 5 bases from J; bases unmatched to any gene: 11. The CDR3 sequence is 20 residues long. The germline gives CDR1 LNHNV, CDR2 YYDKDF (reference sequence). The CDR3 reads CATSRDYGGLAGDNTGELFF. CDR3 DNA sequence: TGTGCCACCAGCAGAGATTACGGGGGACTAGCGGGAGATAATACCGGGGAGCTGTTTTTT. The entire variable domain, with the rest obtained from reference TRBV15 and TRBJ2-2, is as follows: DAMVIQNPRYQVTQFGKPVTLSCSQTLNHNVMYWYQQKSSQAPKLLFHYYDKDFNNEADTPDNFQSRRPNTSFCFLDIRSPGLGDTAMYLCATSRDYGGLAGDNTGELFFGEGSRLTVL.

The gene calls are TRBV6-1 and TRBJ2-5, with D unclear. The ends were cut back, 6 bases at V and 0 bases at J, with 17 bases in the middle. Germline CDR1 is MNHNS and CDR2 is SASEGT. The CDR3 is made up of 16 amino acids. CDR3 sequence (DNA): TGTGCCAGCAGGGGCGTCGATTTTATGTACCAAGAGACCCAGTACTTC. This translates into CASRGVDFMYQETQYF.

This clonotype has at least ten counts. The chain uses TRBV7-2 and TRBJ2-7; weak D call: TRBD2 (5 bases). The V gene lost 2 bases and the J gene lost 5 bases, with 10 bases spanning the gap. The CDR3 is 13 residues long. CDR1 and CDR2 (germline): SGHTA, FQGNSA. CDR3: CASSLNAGNEQYF. The DNA of the CDR3 is TGTGCCAGCAGCTTAAATGCGGGTAACGAGCAGTACTTC.

This clonotype was detected a few times. CDR3 residues: CATKRLPGRKAGEQFF. The CDR3 DNA is TGTGCCACCAAGAGACTCCCGGGACGAAAGGCCGGTGAGCAGTTCTTC. The J gene is TRBJ2-1, the V gene TRBV6-1; D might be TRBD1 or TRBD2, each matching 5 bases. V lost 10 bases, J lost 9 bases, and 28 bases lay in between. CDR3 size: 16 residues. Germline CDR1 reads MNHNS; CDR2 reads SASEGT.

This clonotype was seen just once. The J gene is TRBJ2-1, the V gene TRBV14; D remains ambiguous. The CDR3 length is 13 residues. Trimming cost V 4 bases and J 8 bases, with 12 bases left between them. The V gene's germline CDR1 is SGHDN and CDR2 FVKESK. The CDR3 protein is CASSRRQRYEQFF. The CDR3 DNA sequence: TGTGCCAGCAGCCGACGCCAACGCTATGAGCAGTTCTTC. The variable domain in full, with the rest retrieved from reference TRBV14 and TRBJ2-1, is EAGVTQFPSHSVIEKGQTVTLRCDPISGHDNLYWYRRVMGKEIKFLLHFVKESKQDESGMPNNRFLAERTGGTYSTLKVQPAELEDSGVYFCASSRRQRYEQFFGPGTRLTVL.

This clonotype was observed many times. The gene calls are TRBV6-1 and TRBJ2-2; 9 nucleotides match TRBD1. After removal of 1 base from V and 3 bases from J, the junction contained 0 bases not matched to a gene. The CDR3 loop spans 15 amino acids. Germline-derived CDR1 and CDR2 are MNHNS and SASEGT. In DNA, the CDR3 is TGTGCCAGCAGTGAAGGGACAGGGGACACCGGGGAGCTGTTTTTT. It specifies CASSEGTGDTGELFF.

This clonotype was detected only a few times. This chain connects TRBV15 to TRBJ2-1; 8 positions agree with TRBD2. The CDR3 sequence is 15 residues long. CDR1 and CDR2 from the germline V gene are LNHNV and YYDKDF (reference sequence). With 4 bases clipped from V and 6 bases from J, the junction kept 8 bases outside the gene matches. CDR3 region: CATSKTSGGANEQFF. DNA for the CDR3: TGTGCCACCAGCAAAACTAGCGGAGGGGCCAATGAGCAGTTCTTC.

In this sample, this clonotype turned up many times. The chain employs TRBV5-1 and TRBJ2-3; D may be TRBD2 (5 bases). V lost 0 bases and J lost 5, with 10 bases in between. CDR1 SGHRS and CDR2 YFSETQ come from the germline V gene. The CDR3 sequence is 14 residues long. CDR3 sequence reads: CASSLEGRGDTQYF. The CDR3 bases are TGCGCCAGCAGCTTGGAGGGCCGGGGAGATACGCAGTATTTT.

This clonotype was seen a few times. V and J are TRBV7-9 and TRBJ2-7, with 9 nucleotides matching TRBD1. Trimming at V came to 5 bases and at J to 6 bases, leaving 11 bases not matched to a gene. This CDR3 has 15 amino acids. Per the germline V gene, CDR1 is SEHNR and CDR2 is FQNEAQ (reference sequence). In nucleotides, the CDR3 is TGTGCCAGCAGCGCCAGGACAGGGGTGGATCCCGAGCAGTACTTC. This translates into CASSARTGVDPEQYF.

V and J are TRBV14 and TRBJ2-1, with 11 bases lining up with TRBD2. CDR1 is SGHDN and CDR2 is FVKESK in the germline V gene. The CDR3 extends over 13 amino acids. Trimming took 8 bases from V and 12 from J; bases not matched to a gene: 9. CDR3 in DNA: TGTGCCAGCGGGGGACTAGCGGAGTCCGGGCAGTTCTTC. Its protein product is CASGGLAESGQFF.

This clonotype was counted only a few times. The chain is built from TRBV5-1 and TRBJ2-3; TRBD1 matches 7 bases. The CDR3 is 16 amino acids. The germline CDR1 and CDR2 sequences are SGHRS and YFSETQ. Trimming at V came to 3 bases and at J to 2 bases, leaving 9 bases not matched to a gene. CDR3 bases: TGCGCCAGCAGCTACGTCGGGACAGCCAACACAGATACGCAGTATTTT. Encoded protein: CASSYVGTANTDTQYF.

V is TRBV20-1 and J is TRBJ2-7; 7 nucleotides line up with TRBD2. V was pared by 6 bases and J by 1 base, with 3 bases of the junction left unmatched. Germline CDR1 and CDR2: DFQATT and SNEGSKA (reference sequence). The CDR3 is made up of 12 amino acids. The CDR3 region is CSAGGLSYEQYF. The CDR3 bases are TGCAGTGCGGGAGGGCTGTCCTACGAGCAGTACTTC.